These 25 T cell receptor beta chains were sequenced from one sample in a study of shared clonotypes between healthy human individuals. This table comes from immunoSEQ multiplex PCR, and its TCRdb copy is limited to in-frame clones, with some not included. The data contain 2 million to 2.5 million clones, roughly 90% of them seen just once; the ten biggest clones take up 0.3% to 0.4%. Sequencing input: naive CD4+ T cells from PBMCs. Noted subset: CD45RA+ positively selected. Every receptor here comes from a man younger than 30 in good health. Some clones in this sample may be carry-over from other donors' samples.

The J gene is TRBJ2-1, the V gene TRBV7-9; the match to TRBD2 covers 10 bases. The CDR3 sequence is 15 residues long. Looked up from germline, CDR1 is SEHNR and CDR2 is FQNEAQ (reference sequence). V dropped 1 base and J dropped 10; count of bases not matched to a gene: 7. The DNA of the CDR3 is TGTGCCAGCAGCTTAGGAGCGGGAGGGCCGAGAGAGCAGTTCTTC. Translating gives CASSLGAGGPREQFF.

This chain joins TRBV6-5 and TRBJ1-2; a possible D gene is TRBD1 (5 bases). Per the germline V gene, CDR1 is MNHEY and CDR2 is SVGAGI. This CDR3 is built from 14 residues. V lost 3 bases and J 3 bases, leaving 11 bases between the germline ends. The CDR3 loop is CASSYNGDYYGYTF. CDR3 coding DNA: TGTGCCAGCAGTTATAATGGGGACTACTATGGCTACACCTTC.

The genes are TRBV7-3 and TRBJ1-4; D unresolved. The V gene lost 5 bases and the J gene lost 5 bases, with 18 bases spanning the gap. The CDR3 contains 16 residues. CDR1 and CDR2 from the germline V gene are SGHTA and FQGTGA. The CDR3: CASSHARWQQNEKLFF. The CDR3, as DNA: TGTGCCAGCAGCCACGCCCGGTGGCAGCAGAATGAAAAACTGTTTTTT. Based on the CDR3 plus reference TRBV7-3 and TRBJ1-4, the full variable domain is GAGVSQTPSNKVTEKGKYVELRCDPISGHTALYWYRQSLGQGPEFLIYFQGTGAADDSGLPNDRFFAVRPEGSVSTLKIQRTERGDSAVYLCASSHARWQQNEKLFFGSGTQLSVL.

The rearrangement links TRBV6-6 to TRBJ2-7, with 8 positions matching TRBD2. The CDR3 totals 13 residues. CDR1 MNHNY and CDR2 SVGAGI come from the germline V gene (reference sequence). V shed 6 bases and J 2 bases; nucleotides not matched to a gene: 3. The CDR3 loop reads CASRGSGTYEQYF. The CDR3 DNA follows: TGTGCCAGCAGAGGTAGCGGGACCTACGAGCAGTACTTC.

The chain has TRBV5-1 and TRBJ2-3; 7 bases align to TRBD1. The V segment lost 0 bases and the J segment 2 bases; nucleotides outside the gene matches: 6. Germline V lookup: CDR1 SGHRS, CDR2 YFSETQ. This CDR3 spans 16 amino acids. CDR3 amino acids: CASSLALGQYTDTQYF. CDR3 DNA sequence: TGCGCCAGCAGCTTGGCGTTGGGACAGTACACAGATACGCAGTATTTT.

The chain is built from TRBV7-9 and TRBJ2-2; TRBD1 aligns across 8 bases. Looked up from germline, CDR1 is SEHNR and CDR2 is FQNEAQ (reference sequence). V was pared by 8 bases and J by 6 bases, with 8 bases of the junction left unmatched. This CDR3 comprises 14 residues. The chain's CDR3 is CASGQGASAGELFF. CDR3 nucleotides: TGTGCCAGCGGGCAGGGGGCGAGCGCCGGGGAGCTGTTTTTT.

This chain uses TRBV19 with TRBJ2-1; TRBD1 matches 10 bases. Unmatched junction bases numbered 2, after V lost 7 bases and J lost 2 bases. The length of the CDR3 is 14 residues. The germline CDR1 and CDR2 sequences are LNHDA and SQIVND (reference sequence). CDR3 loop: CASTDRGPYNEQFF. CDR3 nucleotides: TGTGCCAGTACAGACAGGGGGCCCTACAATGAGCAGTTCTTC.

The chain is built from TRBV7-3 and TRBJ1-3, with D unresolved. The CDR3 is made up of 15 amino acids. V shed 2 bases and J shed 0 bases, with 8 bases lying between them. Germline V CDR1 and CDR2: SGHTA, FQGTGA. The CDR3 DNA reads TGTGCCAGCAGCTTAGGCGTTAACTCTGGAAACACCATATATTTT. The encoded protein is CASSLGVNSGNTIYF.

The chain is built from TRBV19 and TRBJ2-3; the match to TRBD2 covers 7 bases. CDR3 size: 16 residues. CDR1 LNHDA and CDR2 SQIVND come from the germline V gene (reference sequence). The ends lost 5 bases at V and 2 bases at J; junction bases unmatched: 10. Written as DNA, the CDR3 is TGTGCCAGTAGTCCTGGACTAGGGAGGTTCACAGATACGCAGTATTTT. It yields the protein CASSPGLGRFTDTQYF. Looking up the rest from reference TRBV19 and TRBJ2-3 gives the full variable domain: DGGITQSPKYLFRKEGQNVTLSCEQNLNHDAMYWYRQDPGQGLRLIYYSQIVNDFQKGDIAEGYSVSREKKESFPLTVTSAQKNPTAFYLCASSPGLGRFTDTQYFGPGTRLTVL.

The J gene is TRBJ1-2, the V gene TRBV28; TRBD1 aligns across 8 bases. The CDR3 consists of 13 residues. Looked up from germline, CDR1 is MDHEN and CDR2 is SYDVKM. The V segment lost 7 bases and the J segment 4 bases; nucleotides outside the gene matches: 5. The CDR3 region has the DNA TGTGCCAGCACCTTAACAGGGGGCTATGGCTACACCTTC. Translated: CASTLTGGYGYTF.

The rearrangement joins TRBV2 to TRBJ1-3; possibly TRBD1 for D (5 bases). The CDR3 covers 15 residues. Per germline, CDR1 SNHLY and CDR2 FYNNEI. V gave up 5 bases and J gave up 3 bases, with 14 bases separating them. This CDR3 reads CASSTARGRGNTIYF. CDR3 bases: TGTGCCAGCAGTACGGCAAGGGGACGTGGAAACACCATATATTTT.

In the case of this clone: Germline and junction disagree at one end, which may indicate a read error. The chain uses TRBV5-1 and TRBJ2-5; possible D gene TRBD2, 6 bases. Germline V gives CDR1 SGHRS, CDR2 YFSETQ. This CDR3 comprises 15 residues. The CDR3 region is CASSASGTLQGTQYF. The DNA of the CDR3 is TGCGCCAGCAGCGCCTCCGGGACTTTGCAAGGGACCCAGTACTTC.

There are a few counts of this clone. Other DNA sequences of this sample code for an identical CDR3. The chain joins TRBV7-8 to TRBJ1-2; possibly TRBD1 for D (6 bases). V gave up 1 base and J gave up 2 bases, with 8 bases separating them. The CDR3 contains 14 residues. CDR1 and CDR2 (germline): SGHVS, FQNEAQ. The CDR3 sequence is CASSLEGGNYGYTF. CDR3 nucleotide sequence: TGTGCCAGCAGCTTAGAAGGGGGGAACTATGGCTACACCTTC.

V is TRBV19 and J is TRBJ2-7; D gene ambiguous. Trimming removed 3 bases from V and 5 bases from J, with 11 bases in between. This CDR3 has 13 residues. The germline V gene encodes CDR1 LNHDA and CDR2 SQIVND (reference sequence). This chain's CDR3 is CASSILSGDEQYF. The CDR3 DNA sequence: TGTGCCAGTAGTATTCTCAGTGGGGACGAGCAGTACTTC.

This chain connects TRBV10-3 to TRBJ2-7; 7 nucleotides match TRBD2. The ends lost 3 bases at V and 0 bases at J; junction bases unmatched: 5. The V gene's germline CDR1 is ENHRY and CDR2 SYGVKD. There are 15 residues in the CDR3. The CDR3 nucleotides read TGTGCCATCAGTGACTCGAGCGGGACCTCCTACGAGCAGTACTTC. Protein sequence: CAISDSSGTSYEQYF.

The rearrangement links TRBV5-1 to TRBJ2-1; 11 bases match TRBD1. The CDR3 length is 15 residues. Germline V gene sequence: CDR1 SGHRS, CDR2 YFSETQ. Trimming took 2 bases from V and 10 from J; bases not matched to a gene: 8. CDR3 region: CASSLTGTGGTEQFF. For the CDR3, the DNA is TGCGCCAGCAGCTTAACCGGGACAGGGGGGACGGAGCAGTTCTTC. Drawing the rest from reference TRBV5-1 and TRBJ2-1, the complete variable domain is KAGVTQTPRYLIKTRGQQVTLSCSPISGHRSVSWYQQTPGQGLQFLFEYFSETQRNKGNFPGRFSGRQFSNSRSEMNVSTLELGDSALYLCASSLTGTGGTEQFFGPGTRLTVL.

CDR3 DNA sequence: TGTGCCAGTAGTATCTTGGGACAGGGGGCCGGCTACACCTTC. Protein: CASSILGQGAGYTF. This chain links TRBV19 with TRBJ1-2, with 12 bases aligning to TRBD1. The CDR3 has 14 residues. Germline values: CDR1 LNHDA, CDR2 SQIVND (reference sequence). The trim removed 3 bases at V and 8 bases at J, leaving 4 bases unmatched.

This rearrangement joins TRBV15 to TRBJ1-5; the D is unclear. Trimming removed 1 base at V and 1 base at J, with 11 bases between. Germline CDR1 LNHNV, CDR2 YYDKDF (reference sequence). The CDR3 covers 16 residues. DNA for the CDR3: TGTGCCACCAGCAGAGGAGGTGGAGGGAGCAATCAGCCCCAGCATTTT. Protein product: CATSRGGGGSNQPQHF.

This rearrangement joins TRBV6-5 to TRBJ2-1; D might be TRBD2 (5 bases). The CDR3 is made up of 15 amino acids. Between the trimmed V and J ends, which lost 6 bases and 2 bases, there was a span of 14 bases. The germline V gene encodes CDR1 MNHEY and CDR2 SVGAGI. DNA of the CDR3: TGTGCCAGCAGCCGTCTAGCAAGTCCCTACAATGAGCAGTTCTTC. This sequence encodes CASSRLASPYNEQFF.

A note on this clone: This CDR3 is also generated by other DNA sequences in the sample. This rearrangement joins TRBV2 to TRBJ2-7; 7 bases align to TRBD1. This CDR3 comprises 14 residues. Trimming cost V 1 base and J 2 bases; bases outside gene matches: 2. Germline assignment: CDR1 SNHLY and CDR2 FYNNEI. The CDR3 region is CASSEGTGAYEQYF. The CDR3 DNA follows: TGTGCCAGCAGTGAAGGGACAGGAGCCTACGAGCAGTACTTC.

The chain couples TRBV28 to TRBJ1-1; 8 nucleotides agree with TRBD1. The CDR3 extends over 15 amino acids. Germline loops: CDR1 MDHEN, CDR2 SYDVKM. V lost 6 bases and J lost 3; bases outside the gene matches: 9. In DNA form, the CDR3 reads TGTGCCAGCAGGGGCGCGGACAGGGAGGACACTGAAGCTTTCTTT. It encodes CASRGADREDTEAFF.

The CDR3 bases are TGCGCCAGCAGCGTGGGACTAGCGGAAATACAAGAGACCCAGTACTTC. The encoded protein is CASSVGLAEIQETQYF. This chain links TRBV5-1 with TRBJ2-5; 11 nucleotides align to TRBD2. The V gene's germline CDR1 is SGHRS and CDR2 YFSETQ. With 4 bases clipped from V and 2 bases from J, the junction kept 7 bases outside the gene matches. CDR3 length: 16 amino acids.

This clone came up once. The rearrangement uses TRBV7-3 and TRBJ1-1; 9 bases are shared with TRBD1. Germline CDR1 SGHTA, CDR2 FQGTGA. The CDR3 extends over 15 amino acids. V lost 5 bases, J lost 2 bases, and 6 bases stayed unmatched. The CDR3 bases are TGTGCCAGCAGCCCGGACAGGGGTAGAAACACTGAAGCTTTCTTT. Its translation: CASSPDRGRNTEAFF.

V and J are TRBV6-4 and TRBJ2-1, with TRBD2 identical over 8 bases. The J segment lost 4 bases and the V segment lost 6 bases, leaving 8 bases of the junction unmatched. The CDR3 contains 15 residues. Germline-derived CDR1 and CDR2 are MRHNA and SNTAGT. CDR3 sequence (DNA): TGTGCCAGCAGCCCCCTCGCGGGAGGTTACAATGAGCAGTTCTTC. This translates into CASSPLAGGYNEQFF.

As concerns this clone: This sample also contains other DNA sequences that code for the same CDR3. V is TRBV28 and J is TRBJ1-2, with 9 nucleotides matching TRBD1. The CDR3 contains 14 residues. In germline, CDR1 is MDHEN, CDR2 SYDVKM. V was pared by 7 bases and J by 2 bases, with 5 bases of the junction left unmatched. CDR3 nucleotide sequence: TGTGCCAGCACATTAGGACAGGGGAACTATGGCTACACCTTC. This translates into CASTLGQGNYGYTF.